A selection of T cell receptor beta chains follows, all from one sample in a study of OX40 agonist ivuxolimab in advanced cancers. Clones were sequenced by immunoSEQ multiplex PCR, and TCRdb holds only the in-frame ones, with some missing. Of 65,000 to 85,000 clones in the sample, 85% are singletons; the top ten hold about 0.83%. The specimen was CD4+ or CD8+ T cells sorted from blood, collected in a trial of the OX40 agonist ivuxolimab. The receptors stem from an adult with an advanced solid tumor such as melanoma, head and neck, liver or kidney cancer. CDR3s include the opening cysteine and the closing phenylalanine or tryptophan. D genes are given only for firm matches. Size values are once, few and many counts, or a class for expanded clones, and some rows have none.

d_gene: -
j_gene: TRBJ1-1
v_gene: TRBV5-1
abundance: -
CDR3nt: TGCGCCAGCAGCCCTCAGGGTGGCGACACTGAAGCTTTCTTT
CDR3aa: CASSPQGGDTEAFF

d_gene: TRBD2
j_gene: TRBJ2-3
v_gene: TRBV19
abundance: -
CDR3nt: TGTGCCAGTAGTATTGATCCGGGAGGATCAGATACGCAGTATTTT
CDR3aa: CASSIDPGGSDTQYF

d_gene: -
j_gene: TRBJ2-7
v_gene: TRBV28
abundance: -
CDR3nt: TGTGCCAGCACTGACGCCCGTTTTTCCTACGAGCAGTACTTC
CDR3aa: CASTDARFSYEQYF

d_gene: -
j_gene: TRBJ1-1
v_gene: TRBV7-2
abundance: -
CDR3nt: TGTGCCAGCAGCCCCCCCAGGGGTATGAACACTGAAGCTTTCTTT
CDR3aa: CASSPPRGMNTEAFF

d_gene: -
j_gene: TRBJ2-1
v_gene: TRBV30
abundance: -
CDR3nt: TGTGCCTGGAGAGCCTTTAGCGCGGGTGAGCAGTTCTTC
CDR3aa: CAWRAFSAGEQFF

d_gene: -
j_gene: TRBJ2-7
v_gene: TRBV27
abundance: -
CDR3nt: TGTGCCAGCAGTTCTACCATAACCTACGAGCAGTACTTC
CDR3aa: CASSSTITYEQYF

d_gene: -
j_gene: TRBJ1-5
v_gene: TRBV7-9
abundance: -
CDR3nt: TGTGCCAGCAGCGAACAGAGCAATCAGCCCCAGCATTTT
CDR3aa: CASSEQSNQPQHF

d_gene: -
j_gene: TRBJ2-3
v_gene: TRBV27
abundance: -
CDR3nt: TGTGCCAGCAGTTCTGAACGAGATACGCAGTATTTT
CDR3aa: CASSSERDTQYF

d_gene: -
j_gene: TRBJ2-3
v_gene: TRBV30
abundance: -
CDR3nt: TGTGCCTGGAGTGCAAAGGGAGTTGCAGATACGCAGTATTTT
CDR3aa: CAWSAKGVADTQYF

d_gene: -
j_gene: TRBJ1-5
v_gene: TRBV19
abundance: -
CDR3nt: TGTGCCAGTAGTATACAGGGTGGACAGCCCCAGCATTTT
CDR3aa: CASSIQGGQPQHF

d_gene: -
j_gene: TRBJ1-1
v_gene: TRBV4-2
abundance: -
CDR3nt: TGTGCCAGCAGCCTTTCCCTTCAGATGAACACTGAAGCTTTCTTT
CDR3aa: CASSLSLQMNTEAFF

d_gene: -
j_gene: TRBJ2-2
v_gene: TRBV5-5
abundance: -
CDR3nt: TGTGCCAGCTCAAAGAAGGGACAACACGCCGGGGAGCTGTTTTTT
CDR3aa: CASSKKGQHAGELFF

d_gene: TRBD2
j_gene: TRBJ2-1
v_gene: TRBV6-6
abundance: -
CDR3nt: TGTGCCAGCAGTTTAGCGGGAGGAATTCCGCAGTTCTTC
CDR3aa: CASSLAGGIPQFF

d_gene: -
j_gene: TRBJ2-7
v_gene: TRBV7-2
abundance: -
CDR3nt: TGTGCCAGCAGAAATGTAGGGGACGAGCAGTACTTC
CDR3aa: CASRNVGDEQYF

d_gene: -
j_gene: TRBJ2-5
v_gene: TRBV7-9
abundance: -
CDR3nt: TGTGCCAGCAGCTTATCAGGGGCTCGGGAGACCCAGTACTTC
CDR3aa: CASSLSGARETQYF

d_gene: TRBD2
j_gene: TRBJ2-1
v_gene: TRBV25-1
abundance: few
CDR3nt: TGTGCCAGCAGTGGGGGGAGGGGCGTTGAGCAGTTCTTC
CDR3aa: CASSGGRGVEQFF

d_gene: TRBD1
j_gene: TRBJ1-6
v_gene: TRBV19
abundance: few
CDR3nt: TGTGCCAGTAGTAGGACAGGGGGCAAACCTTCGTGTTCACCCCTCCACTTT
CDR3aa: CASSRTGGKPSCSPLHF

d_gene: -
j_gene: TRBJ1-1
v_gene: TRBV30
abundance: few
CDR3nt: TGTGCCTGGAGTGTACACGGTTACACTGAAGCTTTCTTT
CDR3aa: CAWSVHGYTEAFF

d_gene: TRBD2
j_gene: TRBJ2-7
v_gene: TRBV11-2
abundance: -
CDR3nt: TGTGCCAGCAGCGACGTCGGACTAGCGGGAGTCGAGCAGTACTTC
CDR3aa: CASSDVGLAGVEQYF

d_gene: -
j_gene: TRBJ1-1
v_gene: TRBV7-9
abundance: -
CDR3nt: TGTGCCAGCAGCCGTTCAGGCATGAACACTGAAGCTTTCTTT
CDR3aa: CASSRSGMNTEAFF

d_gene: -
j_gene: TRBJ2-1
v_gene: TRBV7-2
abundance: -
CDR3nt: TGTGCCAGCAGCAAACAAGCGATGGGAGGGCAGTTCTTC
CDR3aa: CASSKQAMGGQFF

d_gene: -
j_gene: TRBJ2-7
v_gene: TRBV5-1
abundance: -
CDR3nt: TGCGCCAGCAGCTGGAAAGGGGATAACGAGCAGTACTTC
CDR3aa: CASSWKGDNEQYF

d_gene: -
j_gene: TRBJ1-6
v_gene: TRBV7-8
abundance: -
CDR3nt: TGTGCCGGGCTAGGTTACGGAGTTAATTCACCCCTCCACTTT
CDR3aa: CAGLGYGVNSPLHF

d_gene: -
j_gene: TRBJ1-5
v_gene: TRBV7-2
abundance: -
CDR3nt: TGTGCCAGCAGCTTATGGGCCGGTCAGGACAATCAGCCCCAGCATTTT
CDR3aa: CASSLWAGQDNQPQHF

d_gene: -
j_gene: TRBJ2-5
v_gene: TRBV21-1
abundance: -
CDR3nt: TGTGCCAGCAGCCCCGAGCGGGGGTGCCAAGAGACCCAGTACTTC
CDR3aa: CASSPERGCQETQYF

d_gene: TRBD1
j_gene: TRBJ1-2
v_gene: TRBV28
abundance: -
CDR3nt: TGTGCCAGCAGTCCCAGGGACTTCCAGGGGGCGCGTGGCTACACCTTC
CDR3aa: CASSPRDFQGARGYTF

d_gene: TRBD2
j_gene: TRBJ2-1
v_gene: TRBV7-9
abundance: -
CDR3nt: TGTGCCAGCAGCGTAAGCGGGAGTAAGGATGAGCAGTTCTTC
CDR3aa: CASSVSGSKDEQFF